The rows below give T cell receptor beta chains drawn from one sample of a study of T cell responses to AZD1222 COVID-19 vaccine. Using immunoSEQ multiplex PCR, the repertoire was profiled, and TCRdb retains in-frame clones only, with some absent. The table includes around 84,000 clones, roughly 85% detected once. This sample comprised peripheral blood, obtained on day 0 of AZD1222 vaccination. These TCRs come from an adult in good health. The CDR3 runs from the conserved cysteine through the conserved F or W. D genes are given only for firm matches. For some rows the clone size is stated as once, few or many, or as a class when expanded; others skip it.

v_gene	j_gene	d_gene	abundance	CDR3nt	CDR3aa
TRBV2	TRBJ1-1	.	.	TGTGCCAGCAGTATATACACTGAAGCTTTCTTT	CASSIYTEAFF
TRBV4-1	TRBJ1-4	.	once	TGCGCCAGCAGCCAAGTATTAAGGGAGGAAAAACTGTTTTTT	CASSQVLREEKLFF
TRBV7-2	TRBJ1-5	.	.	TGTGCCAGCAGCAGATATAGCAATCAGCCCCAGCATTTT	CASSRYSNQPQHF
TRBV10-3	TRBJ1-1	.	.	TGTGCCATCAGGGGCGGTACCACTGAAGCTTTCTTT	CAIRGGTTEAFF
TRBV6-1	TRBJ1-2	.	.	TGTGCCAGCAGTGATTCCCTGGAGGCTAACTATGGCTACACCTTC	CASSDSLEANYGYTF
TRBV7-2	TRBJ1-1	.	.	TGTGCCAGCAGCCCGGGACACCGAAGAACTGAAGCTTTCTTT	CASSPGHRRTEAFF
TRBV11-2	TRBJ2-7	TRBD2	few	TGTGCCAGCAGCTTATCTAGCGGGGCGTCCTACGAGCAGTACTTC	CASSLSSGASYEQYF
TRBV4-2	TRBJ2-2	.	.	TGTGCCAGCAGCCAAGCGTTCTCGGACACCGGGGAGCTGTTTTTT	CASSQAFSDTGELFF
TRBV7-9	TRBJ1-4	.	few	TGTGCCAGCAGCTTCCGGGATGAAAAACTGTTTTTT	CASSFRDEKLFF
TRBV7-8	TRBJ1-5	.	once	TGTGCCAGCAGCTTAGTGGGGGGCGGCAATCAGCCCCAGCATTTT	CASSLVGGGNQPQHF
TRBV7-3	TRBJ2-3	.	.	TGTGCCAGCAGCTTATCCGGACTGGTCACAGATACGCAGTATTTT	CASSLSGLVTDTQYF
TRBV6-1	TRBJ1-5	.	.	TGTGCCAGCAGTGAAGCGCCGTCCAGTCATCAGCCCCAGCATTTT	CASSEAPSSHQPQHF
TRBV19	TRBJ1-5	.	once	TGTGCCAGTAGTATGGCCCTCAATCAGCCCCAGCATTTT	CASSMALNQPQHF
TRBV14	TRBJ2-7	.	.	TGTGCCAGCAGCCAACCCGGGGCCTACGAGCAGTACTTC	CASSQPGAYEQYF
TRBV11-2	TRBJ2-1	TRBD2	.	TGTGCCAGCAGCTTGACTAGCGGGAGTTACAATGAGCAGTTCTTC	CASSLTSGSYNEQFF
TRBV6-6	TRBJ2-7	.	.	TGTGCCAGCAGTTACCTGGAGGGGGTGTACCACGAGCAGTACTTC	CASSYLEGVYHEQYF
TRBV6-4	TRBJ2-1	.	many	TGTGCCAGCAGTGACTCGGCTGGCTCCTACAATGAGCAGTTCTTC	CASSDSAGSYNEQFF
TRBV7-9	TRBJ1-1	.	.	TGTGCCAGCAGCTTAGCAGCCTACACTGAAGCTTTCTTT	CASSLAAYTEAFF
TRBV5-4	TRBJ2-7	TRBD2	.	TGTGCCAGCAGCCTAGGATTTGGACTAGCGGAGGCCTACGAGCAGTACTTC	CASSLGFGLAEAYEQYF
TRBV19	TRBJ2-5	.	.	TGTGCCAGTAGTACCTTGCGGGGTTTTCAAGAGACCCAGTACTTC	CASSTLRGFQETQYF
TRBV4-1	TRBJ1-2	.	.	TGCGCCAGCAGTCAAGGCCCCGGGACTGTCTATGGCTACACCTTC	CASSQGPGTVYGYTF
TRBV7-6	TRBJ1-1	.	.	TGTGCCAGCAGCGCACAGGGGAACACTGAAGCTTTCTTT	CASSAQGNTEAFF
TRBV23-1	TRBJ2-7	.	.	TGCGCCAGCAGTCAACCGGGAAATCAAGAGGAGCAGTACTTC	CASSQPGNQEEQYF
TRBV6-1	TRBJ2-7	.	.	TGTGCCAGCAGTGAAAAAGACGGGACGGGCTCCTACGAGCAGTACTTC	CASSEKDGTGSYEQYF
TRBV7-8	TRBJ2-7	TRBD2	.	TGTGCCAGCAGCCGCGGGAGTCCGGGGGACCACGAGCAGTACTTC	CASSRGSPGDHEQYF
TRBV10-2	TRBJ2-2	TRBD1	.	TGCGCCAGCAGTGAGACAGGGGGCCTTGCCGGGGAGCTGTTTTTT	CASSETGGLAGELFF
TRBV4-1	TRBJ1-2	TRBD1	.	TGCGCCAGCAGCCAAGATGGACAGGCAAACAACTATGGCTACACCTTC	CASSQDGQANNYGYTF
TRBV7-2	TRBJ1-1	.	.	TGTGCCAGCAGCGCCAGAAATCAGGGGATCACTGAAGCTTTCTTT	CASSARNQGITEAFF
TRBV18	TRBJ1-5	TRBD1	.	TGTGCCAGCTCACTCCGGACAGGCCTACGGGCCCAGCATTTT	CASSLRTGLRAQHF
TRBV7-2	TRBJ2-1	TRBD2	few	TGTGCCAGCCGCCCTCCCGGGACTAGCGGGAGCGGTGAGCAGTTCTTC	CASRPPGTSGSGEQFF
TRBV9	TRBJ2-3	.	.	TGTGCCAGCAGCGTCTCAGGGGGCACAGATACGCAGTATTTT	CASSVSGGTDTQYF
TRBV7-8	TRBJ2-7	TRBD1	few	TGTGCCAGCAGCTCAGGGACAGGGGTATACGAGCAGTACTTC	CASSSGTGVYEQYF
TRBV7-2	TRBJ2-1	.	once	TGTGCCAGCAGCTTCGGGACACTACAGGGCAATGAGCAGTTCTTC	CASSFGTLQGNEQFF
TRBV27	TRBJ1-4	.	.	TGTGCCACCTCCTGGCGGGGGCTAACTAATGAAAAACTGTTTTTT	CATSWRGLTNEKLFF
TRBV7-9	TRBJ1-2	TRBD1	once	TGTGCCAGCAGCTTAGCGGGGACAGATTTTTTAATCTATGGCTACACCTTC	CASSLAGTDFLIYGYTF
TRBV7-2	TRBJ1-2	.	.	TGTGCCAGCAGCTTCGGGTCGGGCTATGGCTACACCTTC	CASSFGSGYGYTF
TRBV7-3	TRBJ2-5	.	.	TGTGCCAGCAGGGCAGGGCCTTCGGAGACCCAGTACTTC	CASRAGPSETQYF
TRBV27	TRBJ2-1	TRBD2	once	TGTGCCAGCAGCAGTTGGGCCGGGAGGGCCAATGAGCAGTTCTTC	CASSSWAGRANEQFF
TRBV11-2	TRBJ2-1	TRBD2	.	TGTGCCAGCAGCTTTAGCGGGATAAGAGGTGAGCAGTTCTTC	CASSFSGIRGEQFF
TRBV7-3	TRBJ2-2	TRBD1	.	TGTGCCAGCAGCGGACAGGGGGTCACCGGGGAGCTGTTTTTT	CASSGQGVTGELFF
TRBV10-3	TRBJ1-1	.	.	TGTGCCATCAGTGTACAGCCCCTGGTTGAGAGTGAAGCTTTCTTT	CAISVQPLVESEAFF
TRBV19	TRBJ2-7	TRBD1	.	TGTGCCAGTAGTCCAATCCCGGGACAGGCTGACTACGAGCAGTACTTC	CASSPIPGQADYEQYF
TRBV19	TRBJ1-3	.	.	TGTGCCAGTAGTATAATTCCTCCCTCTGGAAACACCATATATTTT	CASSIIPPSGNTIYF
TRBV5-6	TRBJ2-2	.	.	TGTGCCAGCAGTCCCTGGCCCGGGGAGCTGTTTTTT	CASSPWPGELFF
TRBV29-1	TRBJ1-5	.	.	TGCAGCGTTGCGGGAGTTGATCAGCCCCAGCATTTT	CSVAGVDQPQHF
TRBV3-1/TRBV3-2	TRBJ1-1	TRBD1	.	TGTGCCAGCAGCCAAGGGACAGGGAACACTGAAGCTTTCTTT	CASSQGTGNTEAFF
TRBV19	TRBJ1-2	.	.	TGTGCCAGTAATATCCGAAACTATGGCTACACCTTC	CASNIRNYGYTF
TRBV19	TRBJ1-2	.	.	TGTGCCAGTAGTACCGACGGGACGTATGGCTACACCTTC	CASSTDGTYGYTF